This T cell receptor (beta chain) originates from a study of blood T cell repertoires in COVID-19. Study at large: Acute-phase and convalescent COVID-19 samples originated in the United States, Italy and Spain. T cells, B-cell-depleted T cells, or PBMCs provided the cDNA or gDNA that served as material.

Authors' methods: Reference gene primer amplification in the assay estimated nucleated cell counts. Method: immunoSEQ multiplex PCR; TCRdb's copy keeps in-frame clones and lacks some. Clone size and V and J calls were adopted from that table, with D and trimming inferred from the DNA. The sample holds 85,000 to 130,000 clones; roughly nine tenths are singletons and the top ten take 5% to 6.5%. Material: peripheral blood. This sequence was found in a human donor in a cohort sampled during active COVID-19.

The CDR3 DNA sequence: TGTGCCAGTAGCAGGCCACCGAACACTGAAGCTTTCTTT. This sequence encodes CASSRPPNTEAFF. The chain employs TRBV19 and TRBJ1-1; D gene uncertain. CDR1 and CDR2 (germline): LNHDA, SQIVND (reference sequence). The CDR3 has 13 residues. V was pared by 6 bases and J by 1 base, with 9 bases between.